This entry describes one TCR beta chain. Trimming left V 5 bases short and J 8 bases short, with 12 bases between. The CDR3 totals 12 residues. The germline gives CDR1 MNHNS, CDR2 SASEGT. The sample comes from a study of OX40 agonist ivuxolimab in advanced cancers. TCRdb's table, derived via immunoSEQ multiplex PCR, lists solely in-frame clones and lacks some. This table holds 55,000 to 70,000 clones, roughly 85% found once. The sequence was obtained from an adult with an advanced solid tumor such as melanoma, head and neck, liver or kidney cancer. Specimen: CD4+ or CD8+ T cells sorted from blood, collected in a trial of the OX40 agonist ivuxolimab. The chain links TRBV6-1 to TRBJ1-1, with D uncertain. CDR3 loop: CASSLRRKEAFF. As DNA, the CDR3 is TGTGCCAGCAGTTTACGACGAAAAGAAGCTTTCTTT.